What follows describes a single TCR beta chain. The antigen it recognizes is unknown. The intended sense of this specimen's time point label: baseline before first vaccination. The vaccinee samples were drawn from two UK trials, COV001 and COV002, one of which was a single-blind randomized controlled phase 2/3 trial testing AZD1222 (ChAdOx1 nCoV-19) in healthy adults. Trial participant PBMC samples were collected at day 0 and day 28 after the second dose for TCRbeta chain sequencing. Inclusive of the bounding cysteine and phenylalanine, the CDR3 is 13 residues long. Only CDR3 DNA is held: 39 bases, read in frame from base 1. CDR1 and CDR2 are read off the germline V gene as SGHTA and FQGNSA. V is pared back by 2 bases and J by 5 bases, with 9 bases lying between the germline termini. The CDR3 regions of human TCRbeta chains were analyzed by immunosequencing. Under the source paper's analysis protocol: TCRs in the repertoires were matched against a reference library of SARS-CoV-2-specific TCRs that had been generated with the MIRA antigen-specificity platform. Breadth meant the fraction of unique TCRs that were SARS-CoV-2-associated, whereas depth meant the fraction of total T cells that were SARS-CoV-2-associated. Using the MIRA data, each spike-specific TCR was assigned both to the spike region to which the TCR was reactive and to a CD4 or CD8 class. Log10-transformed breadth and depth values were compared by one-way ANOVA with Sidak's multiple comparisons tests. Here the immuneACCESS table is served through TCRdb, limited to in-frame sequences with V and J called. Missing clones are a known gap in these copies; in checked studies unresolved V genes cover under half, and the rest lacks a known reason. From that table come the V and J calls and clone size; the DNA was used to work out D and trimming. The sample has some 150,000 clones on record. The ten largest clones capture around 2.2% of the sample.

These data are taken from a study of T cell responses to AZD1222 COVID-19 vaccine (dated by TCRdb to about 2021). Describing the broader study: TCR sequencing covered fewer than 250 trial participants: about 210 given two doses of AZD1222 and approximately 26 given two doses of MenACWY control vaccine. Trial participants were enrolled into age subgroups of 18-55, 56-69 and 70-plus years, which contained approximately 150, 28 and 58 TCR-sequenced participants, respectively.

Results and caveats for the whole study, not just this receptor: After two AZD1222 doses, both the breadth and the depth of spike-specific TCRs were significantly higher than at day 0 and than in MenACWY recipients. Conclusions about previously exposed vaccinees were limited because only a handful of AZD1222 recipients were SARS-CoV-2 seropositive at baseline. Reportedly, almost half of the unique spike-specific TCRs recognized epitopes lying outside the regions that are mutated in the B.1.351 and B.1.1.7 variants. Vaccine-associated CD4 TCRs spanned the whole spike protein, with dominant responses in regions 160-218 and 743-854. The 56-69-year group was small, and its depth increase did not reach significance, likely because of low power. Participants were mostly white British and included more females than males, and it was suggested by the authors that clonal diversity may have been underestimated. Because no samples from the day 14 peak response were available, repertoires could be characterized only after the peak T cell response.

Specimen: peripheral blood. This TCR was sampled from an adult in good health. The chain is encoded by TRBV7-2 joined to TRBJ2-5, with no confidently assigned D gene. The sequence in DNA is TGTGCCAGCAGCTTAAGCAGGTGGGAGACCCAGTACTTC. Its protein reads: CASSLSRWETQYF.